This TCR beta chain comes out of a study of response to subunit inactivated influenza vaccine (dated by TCRdb to between 2017 and 2018). Background for the entire study: The study used deep quantitative T cell receptor repertoire profiling to track responses to a trivalent subunit inactivated influenza vaccine. Broad study findings and their caveats: It was suggested by the authors that each seasonal influenza vaccination may recruit only a limited number of new T cells.

Note on this clonotype: Its antigen target is currently unknown. No base quality information exists; no much larger clone differs at one position.

Taken with the paper, the label for time point translates to: 40 to 45 days after influenza vaccine administration. Libraries were constructed by RT-PCR. Instrument used: Illumina HiSeq 2500. The public reads were reprocessed in TCRdb via fastp at Q25 and MiXCR, keeping in-frame beta chains. Under each unique CDR3 protein, matching rows form one entry showing the most common genes and DNA. The sample table contains under 500,000 distinct CDR3 sequences; only one count was recorded for 9.5% to 13% of them. The biggest ten clones account for 12% of the sample. This sequence was found in a man aged 50 to 59 who received an inactivated influenza vaccine. Donor details come from another sample of the same person, matched by shared clones. The sequencing here drew on PBMCs from blood, taken roughly 48 days after vaccination.

In nucleotide form, the sequence is TGTGCCAGCACCGGACCCTCAGATACGCAGTATTTT. Translated, it reads CASTGPSDTQYF. The V and J genes are TRBV12-3 or TRBV12-4 and TRBJ2-3; no confident D gene assignment can be made. The germline ends are 9 bases apart after V is trimmed by 7 bases and J by 4 bases. Inclusive of the bounding cysteine and phenylalanine, the CDR3 is 12 residues long. Only the CDR3 part of the read is kept: 36 bases, read in frame from the first base.